The TCR beta chain under discussion was sequenced for a study of blood T cell repertoires in COVID-19. In the authors' workflow: Nucleated cell number was recorded as an estimate derived from reference gene primer amplification. Repertoires were generated with immunoSEQ multiplex PCR, while TCRdb's copy carries only in-frame clones and drops some. The V and J calls and clone size come from that table; D and trimming were worked out from the DNA. The table shows approximately 250,000 clones, with around nine tenths occurring only once. The sequencing sample was made of peripheral blood. The TCR sequence derives from a woman aged 70-85 years with COVID-19, enrolled during active disease.

Here the CDR3 reads CARCPNRDRERYGYTF. CDR3 in DNA: TGTGCCAGATGCCCTAATCGGGACAGGGAGCGGTATGGCTACACCTTC. The chain has TRBV19 and TRBJ1-2; 9 positions match TRBD1. This CDR3 contains 16 residues. The V gene end was trimmed by 9 bases and the J gene end by 5 bases; junction bases not matched to a gene: 16. The germline V gene encodes CDR1 LNHDA and CDR2 SQIVND (reference sequence).